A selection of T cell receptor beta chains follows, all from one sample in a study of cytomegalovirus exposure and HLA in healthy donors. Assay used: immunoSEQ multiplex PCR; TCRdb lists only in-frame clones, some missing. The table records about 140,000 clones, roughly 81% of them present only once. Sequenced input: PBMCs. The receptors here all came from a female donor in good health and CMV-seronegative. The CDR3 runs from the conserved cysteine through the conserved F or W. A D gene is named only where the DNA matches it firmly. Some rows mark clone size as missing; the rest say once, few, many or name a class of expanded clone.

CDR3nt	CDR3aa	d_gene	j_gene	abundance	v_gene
TGTGCCAGCAGCCCTCCCACAGCAACTAATGAAAAACTGTTTTTT	CASSPPTATNEKLFF	NA	TRBJ1-4	NA	TRBV7-9
TGTGCCAGCAGCTTGGTGGGCAGCAATCAGCCCCAGCATTTT	CASSLVGSNQPQHF	NA	TRBJ1-5	NA	TRBV5-4
TGTGCCAGCAGTTTAACCCGGTCGGGAGGATCCTACGAGCAGTACTTC	CASSLTRSGGSYEQYF	TRBD2	TRBJ2-7	NA	TRBV28
TGTGCCAGCAGCTTAAGCACAGGGGCAGATACGCAGTATTTT	CASSLSTGADTQYF	TRBD1	TRBJ2-3	NA	TRBV11-2
TGTGCCAGCAGCCCTAGGGGGGGCTCCTACAATGAGCAGTTCTTC	CASSPRGGSYNEQFF	NA	TRBJ2-1	NA	TRBV11-3
TGTGCCAGCGACGGACAGGGAACTAACTATGGCTACACCTTC	CASDGQGTNYGYTF	TRBD1	TRBJ1-2	NA	TRBV25-1
TGTGCCAGCAGCGTAGGCAGGAATTCACCCCTCCACTTT	CASSVGRNSPLHF	NA	TRBJ1-6	NA	TRBV9
TGCAGCGTTGATTCAGAAAGCTATGGCTACACCTTC	CSVDSESYGYTF	NA	TRBJ1-2	NA	TRBV29-1
TGTGCCATCAGTGGCCGACAGGGGTACAATGAGCAGTTCTTC	CAISGRQGYNEQFF	TRBD1	TRBJ2-1	NA	TRBV10-3
TGTGCCTGGAGTGAAGATAGTGGCAGGGAAAGGTCCCTTGGAAGTTACTATGGCTACACCTTC	CAWSEDSGRERSLGSYYGYTF	NA	TRBJ1-2	NA	TRBV30
TGTGCCAGTAGTGCCAACTACTATGGCTACACCTTC	CASSANYYGYTF	NA	TRBJ1-2	NA	TRBV19
TGTGCCAGCAGTTACTTAACAGGGGGTGGCTACACCTTC	CASSYLTGGGYTF	TRBD1	TRBJ1-2	NA	TRBV6-6
TGTGCCAGCTCACCACTTTCGGGAGGGCTACACACCTACGAGCAGTACTTC	CASSPLSGGLHTYEQYF	TRBD2	TRBJ2-7	once	TRBV18
TGTGCCACCAGGGGGAGGGAGGGTTACAATGAGCAGTTCTTC	CATRGREGYNEQFF	NA	TRBJ2-1	NA	TRBV10-3
TGTGCCAGCAGTTTTCAGGGCCCAGTGGAGGAGCAGTACTTC	CASSFQGPVEEQYF	NA	TRBJ2-7	NA	TRBV28
TGTGCCAGCAGTACGAACCGGGACAGGGGGCTGGGGGAGCAGTACTTC	CASSTNRDRGLGEQYF	TRBD1	TRBJ2-5	NA	TRBV28
TGTGCCAGCAGCTTAGCGTGGGCGGGGGTCTCCTACGAGCAGTACTTC	CASSLAWAGVSYEQYF	TRBD2	TRBJ2-7	NA	TRBV7-2
TGTGCCAGCAGTGTATTGGGACAGGGAGGTTTC	CASSVLGQGGF	TRBD1	TRBJ1-2	NA	TRBV6-1
TGTGCCAGCAGGGGACAGGGGGGAACTAATGAAAAACTGTTTTTT	CASRGQGGTNEKLFF	TRBD1	TRBJ1-4	NA	TRBV28
TGTGCCAGCAGTTTAGGGCAGCTAAACTATGGCTACACCTTC	CASSLGQLNYGYTF	NA	TRBJ1-2	NA	TRBV28
TGCAGCGTTGAAGAGGCAGGGGGCTCCTACGAGCAGTACTTC	CSVEEAGGSYEQYF	TRBD1	TRBJ2-7	NA	TRBV29-1
TGCAGCGTCGGGAACAATGAGCAGTTCTTC	CSVGNNEQFF	NA	TRBJ2-1	few	TRBV29-1
TGTGCCATCAGTGAGTCTGCCGGGACTAGCGGGAAGGGAGTCACCGGGGAGCTGTTTTTT	CAISESAGTSGKGVTGELFF	TRBD2	TRBJ2-2	NA	TRBV10-3
TGCGCCAGCAGCTTGTGGGTCCTAGCGGGAGGAGGGCGAGAGACCCAGTACTTC	CASSLWVLAGGGRETQYF	TRBD2	TRBJ2-5	NA	TRBV5-1
TGTGCCAGCAGCGTAGAACTAGCGGGGGGGAGCACAGATACGCAGTATTTT	CASSVELAGGSTDTQYF	TRBD2	TRBJ2-3	NA	TRBV9
TGTGCCAGCAGTACCGATAAGGGGGCAGATACGCAGTATTTT	CASSTDKGADTQYF	NA	TRBJ2-3	NA	TRBV6-4
TGTGCCAGCAGTGAAGGCACAGGGGGCAGATACGAGCAGTACTTC	CASSEGTGGRYEQYF	TRBD1	TRBJ2-7	NA	TRBV6-1
TGTGCCAGCAGCGTAATCCCTGGGAGTGAAGATACGCAGTATTTT	CASSVIPGSEDTQYF	NA	TRBJ2-3	NA	TRBV9
TGTGCCAGCAGCTTAGGTACAGGGGGCTCTGGAAACACCATATATTTT	CASSLGTGGSGNTIYF	TRBD1	TRBJ1-3	NA	TRBV7-6
TGCGCCAGCAGCCCCTCCGTTAGCGGGGGGCTAACGACCCAGTACTTC	CASSPSVSGGLTTQYF	TRBD2	TRBJ2-5	once	TRBV5-1
TGTGCCAGTAGAACAACCCCCTCCCAACAGGGGGTGGAAGGCTACACCTTC	CASRTTPSQQGVEGYTF	TRBD1	TRBJ1-2	NA	TRBV19
TGTGCCAGCAGTGAATGGGCAGGGAGGGGAAGCGAGCAGTACTTC	CASSEWAGRGSEQYF	TRBD2	TRBJ2-7	NA	TRBV2
TGTGCCAGCAGTCCCGGGACGGGGGTCACAGATACGCAGTATTTT	CASSPGTGVTDTQYF	NA	TRBJ2-3	NA	TRBV28
TGTTCCAGCAGCCGACAGGACTACGAGCAGTACTTC	CSSSRQDYEQYF	NA	TRBJ2-7	NA	TRBV7-9
TGTGCCAGCAGCCCAGGGGAGGGTCAGCCCCAGCATTTT	CASSPGEGQPQHF	NA	TRBJ1-5	NA	TRBV27
TGTGCCAGTGGGACAGCCGGACCCAACTATGGCTACACCTTC	CASGTAGPNYGYTF	TRBD1	TRBJ1-2	once	TRBV19
TGTGCCAGCAGCGCCGCCGGGACAGGGACCACTGAAGCTTTCTTT	CASSAAGTGTTEAFF	TRBD1	TRBJ1-1	NA	TRBV9
TGTGCCAGCAGCTTACCCCGGGGGGGGTACCAAGAGACCCAGTACTTC	CASSLPRGGYQETQYF	TRBD2	TRBJ2-5	NA	TRBV11-3
TGTGCCAGCAGGGAAACAGGGTTGCTCTACAATGAGCAGTTCTTC	CASRETGLLYNEQFF	NA	TRBJ2-1	few	TRBV14
TGTGCTAGCAGCCGGGGGAGCGGGAGTGGTAATGAGCAGTTCTTC	CASSRGSGSGNEQFF	TRBD2	TRBJ2-1	NA	TRBV7-7
TGTGCCAGCAGCTTGGACAGGGTGGTAGATACGCAGTATTTT	CASSLDRVVDTQYF	NA	TRBJ2-3	NA	TRBV5-4
TGTGCCAGCAGCGGGGATTCCCAGAGTGGCTACACCTTC	CASSGDSQSGYTF	NA	TRBJ1-2	NA	TRBV2
TGTGCCAGCAGCTTAGGGGACAGGGGGTGGACTGAAGCTTTCTTT	CASSLGDRGWTEAFF	TRBD1	TRBJ1-1	NA	TRBV13